These 3 T cell receptor beta chains share one sample of origin, sequenced in a study of breast tumors, draining lymph nodes, adjacent tissues. TCRdb re-called the multiplex PCR reads with MiXCR, one entry per CDR3 protein. In the table there are about 15,000 distinct CDR3 sequences, 45% to 60% of which are singletons. The specimen sequenced was tumor-adjacent breast tissue. The receptors originated from a female donor with breast cancer. Some clones in this sample may be carry-over from other donors' samples.

Notes on this clonotype: Because the CDR3's place on the DNA is in doubt, the DNA is left out and the CDR3 is given as listed by TCRdb. This chain links TRBV19 with TRBJ1-5; the table's D call, TRBD1, was not checked against the DNA. Germline CDR1 LNHDA, CDR2 SQIVND (reference sequence). The CDR3 contains 21 residues when both ends are counted. CDR3 sequence reads: CARSISNTEAFFGQGNQPQHF.

This clonotype has a count of ten or more. The chain combines TRBV28 with TRBJ1-5; D uncertain. Germline lookup yields CDR1 MDHEN and CDR2 SYDVKM. V dropped 2 bases and J dropped 3 bases, with 2 bases sitting between them. There are 12 residues in the CDR3. Here the CDR3 reads CASSLLNQPQHF. The CDR3 DNA reads TGTGCCAGCAGTTTACTCAATCAGCCCCAGCATTTT.

The chain recombines TRBV20-1 with TRBJ2-7, with 14 bases that match TRBD2. This CDR3 comprises 14 residues. Germline CDR1 DFQATT, CDR2 SNEGSKA (reference sequence). V lost 4 bases, J lost 4 bases, and 3 bases stayed unmatched. The CDR3 DNA is TGCAGTGCTATGTGGACTAGCGGGAGGTACGAGCAGTACTTC. As protein: CSAMWTSGRYEQYF.